The 10 T cell receptor beta chains given below trace back to one sample, sequenced in a study of blood T cell repertoires in COVID-19. Libraries were prepared by immunoSEQ multiplex PCR; TCRdb keeps only in-frame clonotypes and omits some of them. The data contain about 190,000 clones, around 90% of them singletons. Input material: peripheral blood. Receptor source: a man aged 50 or older with acute or convalescent COVID-19.

The V and J genes are TRBV2 and TRBJ1-3; D ambiguous. Trimming shortened V by 5 bases and J by 0 bases, and 8 bases separated the two germline ends. The CDR3 spans 14 residues. Germline CDR1 is SNHLY and CDR2 is FYNNEI. For the CDR3, the DNA is TGTGCCAGCAGTCCCGAGAGCTCTGGAAACACCATATATTTT. It specifies CASSPESSGNTIYF.

This sequence joins TRBV12-3 or TRBV12-4 and TRBJ1-4, with 8 positions matching TRBD1. The CDR3 is 13 residues long. Trimming at V came to 4 bases and at J to 8 bases, leaving 3 bases not matched to a gene. The CDR3 bases are TGTGCCAGCAGTTGGACAGGGAGGGAAAAACTGTTTTTT. Translating it yields CASSWTGREKLFF.

The gene calls are TRBV11-3 and TRBJ2-2; 7 nucleotides match TRBD1. There are 15 residues in the CDR3. Per the germline V gene, CDR1 is SGHNT and CDR2 is YENEEA. The V and J ends lost 2 bases and 5 bases, in that order; junction bases with no gene match: 5. The CDR3 DNA sequence: TGTGCCAGCAGCTTACTGGCAGGGGGAACCGGGGAGCTGTTTTTT. Translating it yields CASSLLAGGTGELFF.

This chain connects TRBV7-2 to TRBJ2-3; 8 bases are a match to TRBD1. CDR3 size: 14 residues. CDR1 is SGHTA and CDR2 is FQGNSA in the germline V gene. Unmatched junction bases numbered 6, after V lost 5 bases and J lost 5 bases. CDR3 loop: CASSRGTGRDTQYF. CDR3 sequence (DNA): TGTGCCAGCAGCCGTGGGACAGGCAGAGATACGCAGTATTTT.

The V call is TRBV5-8, the J call TRBJ1-5, with 11 bases lining up with TRBD1. The CDR3 has 15 residues. Germline loops: CDR1 SGHTS, CDR2 YDEGEE. V dropped 4 bases and J dropped 7; count of bases not matched to a gene: 7. CDR3 region: CASSLFGQGAQPQHF. DNA for the CDR3: TGTGCCAGCAGCCTGTTTGGACAGGGGGCCCAGCCCCAGCATTTT. Full variable domain (rest looked up from reference TRBV5-8 and TRBJ1-5): EAGVTQSPTHLIKTRGQQATLRCSPISGHTSVYWYQQALGLGLQFLLWYDEGEERNRGNFPPRFSGRQFPNYSSELNVNALELEDSALYLCASSLFGQGAQPQHFGDGTRLSIL.

Concerning this clone: Sequence at one end of the junction differs from germline and may be a read error. The rearrangement uses TRBV4-2 and TRBJ2-1; possible D gene TRBD2, 6 bases. CDR1 and CDR2 from the germline V gene are LGHNA and YNFKEQ. CDR3 length equals 14 residues. For the CDR3, the DNA is TGTGCCAGCAACCAAGTCGGTGGAGGGAATGAGCAGTTCTTC. Translated, it gives CASNQVGGGNEQFF.

V and J are TRBV7-2 and TRBJ1-5; D is ambiguous. V was shortened by 5 bases and J by 4 bases, with 6 bases between the two germline ends. From germline, CDR1 is SGHTA and CDR2 FQGNSA. The CDR3 is 12 amino acids. CDR3 nucleotide sequence: TGTGCCAGCAGCCGAGTAAATCAGCCCCAGCATTTT. Translation gives CASSRVNQPQHF.

The chain uses TRBV5-1 and TRBJ2-3; possible D gene TRBD1, 5 bases. The CDR3 contains 13 residues. Trimming cost V 0 bases and J 6 bases, with 8 bases left between them. In germline, CDR1 is SGHRS, CDR2 YFSETQ. The CDR3 DNA follows: TGCGCCAGCAGCTTGGGGGGCGTGGATACGCAGTATTTT. The encoded protein is CASSLGGVDTQYF.

This chain links TRBV4-1 with TRBJ1-2, with D unclear. Trimming took 6 bases from V and 2 from J, leaving 13 bases between them. This CDR3 comprises 14 residues. Germline CDR1 reads MGHRA; CDR2 reads YSYEKL. CDR3 coding DNA: TGCGCCAGCAGACCGGCGGGAGGCAACTATGGCTACACCTTC. Translation: CASRPAGGNYGYTF.

The V gene is TRBV7-9, the J gene TRBJ1-1, with D maybe TRBD1 (6 bases). Trimming took off 3 bases at V and 3 bases at J, with 8 bases between the two ends. The CDR3 runs 13 residues. CDR1 SEHNR and CDR2 FQNEAQ come from the germline V gene (reference sequence). Here the CDR3 reads CASSFYRDTEAFF. The CDR3 nucleotides read TGTGCCAGCAGCTTTTACAGGGACACTGAAGCTTTCTTT.